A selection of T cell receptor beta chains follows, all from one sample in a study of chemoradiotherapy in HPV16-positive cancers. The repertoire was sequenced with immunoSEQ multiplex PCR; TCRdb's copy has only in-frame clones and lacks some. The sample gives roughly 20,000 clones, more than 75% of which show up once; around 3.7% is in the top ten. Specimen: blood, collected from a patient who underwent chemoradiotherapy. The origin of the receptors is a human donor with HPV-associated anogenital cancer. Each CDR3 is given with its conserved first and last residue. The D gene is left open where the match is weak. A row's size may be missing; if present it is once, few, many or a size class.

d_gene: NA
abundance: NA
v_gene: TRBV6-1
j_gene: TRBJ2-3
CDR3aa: CASMMVLDRTDTQYF
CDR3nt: TGTGCCAGCATGATGGTCCTTGATAGGACAGATACGCAGTATTTT

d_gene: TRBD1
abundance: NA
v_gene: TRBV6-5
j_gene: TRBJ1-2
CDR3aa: CATANRGLYGYTF
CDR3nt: TGTGCCACAGCCAACAGGGGACTATATGGCTACACCTTC

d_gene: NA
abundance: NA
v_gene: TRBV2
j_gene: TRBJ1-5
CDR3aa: CASWGPEGQPQHF
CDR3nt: TGTGCCAGCTGGGGACCGGAGGGTCAGCCCCAGCATTTT

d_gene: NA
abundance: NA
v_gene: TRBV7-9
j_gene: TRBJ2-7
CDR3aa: CASSSRQARDEQYF
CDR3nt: TGTGCCAGCAGCTCGAGACAGGCGCGGGACGAGCAGTACTTC

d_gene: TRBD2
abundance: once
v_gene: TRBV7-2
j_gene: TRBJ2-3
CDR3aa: CASSLALRGGGDTQYF
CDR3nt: TGTGCCAGCAGCTTAGCGTTGCGGGGGGGCGGGGATACGCAGTATTTT

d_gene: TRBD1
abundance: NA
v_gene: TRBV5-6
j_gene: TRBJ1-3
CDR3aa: CASSFGQGTGNTIYF
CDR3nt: TGTGCCAGCAGCTTTGGACAGGGGACTGGAAACACCATATATTTT

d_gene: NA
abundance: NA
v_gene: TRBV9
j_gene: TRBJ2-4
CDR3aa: CASSAVGRGWGIQYF
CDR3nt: TGTGCCAGCAGCGCAGTCGGTAGGGGATGGGGGATTCAGTACTTC

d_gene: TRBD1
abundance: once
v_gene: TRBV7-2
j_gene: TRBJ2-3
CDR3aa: CASSPKTGFTDTQYF
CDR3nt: TGTGCCAGCAGCCCAAAGACAGGGTTCACAGATACGCAGTATTTT

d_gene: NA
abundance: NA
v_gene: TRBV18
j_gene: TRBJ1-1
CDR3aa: CASSPPPGVTEAFF
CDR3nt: TGTGCCAGCTCACCACCCCCAGGGGTGACTGAAGCTTTCTTT

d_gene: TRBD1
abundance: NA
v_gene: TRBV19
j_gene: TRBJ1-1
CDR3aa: CASTLTGYNTEAFF
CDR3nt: TGTGCCAGTACCCTGACAGGGTACAACACTGAAGCTTTCTTT

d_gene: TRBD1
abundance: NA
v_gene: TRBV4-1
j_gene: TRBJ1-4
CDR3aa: CASSQEGQGGKLFF
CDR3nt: TGCGCCAGCAGCCAAGAGGGACAGGGAGGAAAACTGTTTTTT

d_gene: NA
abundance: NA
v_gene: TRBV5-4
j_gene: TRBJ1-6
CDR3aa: CASSLDYLENSPLHF
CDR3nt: TGTGCCAGCAGCTTGGATTACCTTGAAAATTCACCCCTCCACTTT

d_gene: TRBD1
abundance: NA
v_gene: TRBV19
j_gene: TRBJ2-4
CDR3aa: CASTPGQVSSLAKNIQYF
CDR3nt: TGTGCCAGTACTCCGGGACAGGTCTCCTCACTAGCCAAAAACATTCAGTACTTC

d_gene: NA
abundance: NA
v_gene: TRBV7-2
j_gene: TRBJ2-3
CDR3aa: CASSLWGGAGTDTQYF
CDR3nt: TGTGCCAGCAGCTTATGGGGGGGGGCCGGCACAGATACGCAGTATTTT

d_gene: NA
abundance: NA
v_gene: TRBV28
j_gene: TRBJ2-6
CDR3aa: CASSLEGAATSGANVLTF
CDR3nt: TGTGCCAGCAGTTTAGAAGGGGCAGCCACCTCTGGGGCCAACGTCCTGACTTTC

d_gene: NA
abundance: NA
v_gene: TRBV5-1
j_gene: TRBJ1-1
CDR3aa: CASSFRRVNTEAFF
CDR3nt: TGCGCCAGCAGCTTCAGGAGGGTGAACACTGAAGCTTTCTTT

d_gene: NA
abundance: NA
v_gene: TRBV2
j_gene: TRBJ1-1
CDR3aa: CASRQVLGAFF
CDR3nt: TGTGCCAGCAGGCAGGTCCTGGGAGCTTTCTTT

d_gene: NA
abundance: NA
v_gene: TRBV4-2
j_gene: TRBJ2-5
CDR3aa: CASSQERGGETQYF
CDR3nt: TGTGCCAGCAGCCAAGAAAGGGGGGGAGAGACCCAGTACTTC

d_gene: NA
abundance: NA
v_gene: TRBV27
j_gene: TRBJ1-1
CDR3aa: CASRNTGTNTEAFF
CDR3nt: TGTGCCAGCAGGAATACAGGAACGAACACTGAAGCTTTCTTT

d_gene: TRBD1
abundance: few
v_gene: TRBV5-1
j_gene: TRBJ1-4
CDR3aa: CASSLTTGGTAEKLFF
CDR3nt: TGCGCCAGCAGCTTGACCACAGGGGGTACCGCTGAAAAACTGTTTTTT

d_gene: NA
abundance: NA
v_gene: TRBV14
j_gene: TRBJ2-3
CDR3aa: CASSQERGYTQYF
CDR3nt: TGTGCCAGCAGCCAAGAGAGGGGTTATACGCAGTATTTT

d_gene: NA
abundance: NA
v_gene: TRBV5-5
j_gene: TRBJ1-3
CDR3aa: CASSLATGPSGNTIYF
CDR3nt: TGTGCCAGCAGCTTGGCCACAGGACCCTCTGGAAACACCATATATTTT

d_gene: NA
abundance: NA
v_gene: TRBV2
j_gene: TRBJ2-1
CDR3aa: CASSEDHPKEQFF
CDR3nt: TGTGCCAGCAGTGAGGACCATCCAAAGGAGCAGTTCTTC

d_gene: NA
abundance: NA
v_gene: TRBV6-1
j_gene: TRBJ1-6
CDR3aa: CASSEHQSNSPLHF
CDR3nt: TGTGCCAGCAGTGAACATCAGAGTAATTCACCCCTCCACTTT

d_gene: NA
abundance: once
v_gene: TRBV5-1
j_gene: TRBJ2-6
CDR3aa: CASSLGGQSLSGANVLTF
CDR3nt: TGCGCCAGCAGCTTGGGTGGTCAGTCCCTCTCTGGGGCCAACGTCCTGACTTTC

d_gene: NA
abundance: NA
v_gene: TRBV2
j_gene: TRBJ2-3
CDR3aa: CASSEVRATDTQYF
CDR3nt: TGTGCCAGCAGTGAAGTCAGGGCAACAGATACGCAGTATTTT

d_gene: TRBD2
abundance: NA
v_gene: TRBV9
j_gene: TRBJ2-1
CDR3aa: CASSLRLAGGQDEQFF
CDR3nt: TGTGCCAGCAGCCTTAGACTAGCGGGGGGGCAGGATGAGCAGTTCTTC

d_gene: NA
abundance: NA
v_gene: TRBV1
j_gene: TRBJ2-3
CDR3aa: CTSSQDLPSGDTDTQYF
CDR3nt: TGCACCAGCAGCCAAGATCTGCCTAGCGGGGACACAGATACGCAGTATTTT

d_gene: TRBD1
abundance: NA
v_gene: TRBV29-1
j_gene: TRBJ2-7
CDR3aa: CSVGTGQGIYEQYF
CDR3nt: TGCAGCGTTGGGACTGGACAGGGGATCTACGAGCAGTACTTC

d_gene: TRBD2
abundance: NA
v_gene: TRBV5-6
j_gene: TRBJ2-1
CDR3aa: CASSFSGGALSYNEQFF
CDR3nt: TGTGCCAGCAGCTTTAGCGGGGGGGCACTTTCCTACAATGAGCAGTTCTTC

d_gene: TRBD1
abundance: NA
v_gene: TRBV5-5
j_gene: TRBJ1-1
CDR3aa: CASSFGQGNTEAFF
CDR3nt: TGTGCCAGCAGCTTCGGACAGGGCAACACTGAAGCTTTCTTT

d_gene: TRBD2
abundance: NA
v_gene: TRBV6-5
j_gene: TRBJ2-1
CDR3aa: CASRLSGGPNEQFF
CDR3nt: TGTGCCAGCAGGCTTAGCGGGGGGCCGAATGAGCAGTTCTTC

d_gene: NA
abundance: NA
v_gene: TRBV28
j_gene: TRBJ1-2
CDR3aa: CASSLGGQLDPGYTF
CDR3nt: TGTGCCAGCAGTTTGGGAGGACAGCTCGATCCTGGCTACACCTTC

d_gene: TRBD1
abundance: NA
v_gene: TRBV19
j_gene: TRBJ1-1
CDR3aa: CAIGQGSRAFF
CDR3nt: TGTGCCATCGGACAGGGGAGTCGGGCTTTCTTT

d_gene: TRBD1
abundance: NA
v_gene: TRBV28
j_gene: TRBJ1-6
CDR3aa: CASSSTDNPDRVGSPLHF
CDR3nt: TGTGCCAGCAGTTCCACAGACAACCCAGACAGGGTCGGGTCACCCCTCCACTTT

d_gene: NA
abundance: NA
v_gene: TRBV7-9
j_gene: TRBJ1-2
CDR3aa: CASRSGLGYTF
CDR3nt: TGTGCCAGCAGATCAGGTTTGGGCTACACCTTC

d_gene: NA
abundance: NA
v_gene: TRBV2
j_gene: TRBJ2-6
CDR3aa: CASRGVAGANVLTF
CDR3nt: TGTGCCAGCCGGGGAGTGGCTGGGGCCAACGTCCTGACTTTC

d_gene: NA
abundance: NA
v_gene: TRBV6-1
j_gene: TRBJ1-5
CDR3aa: CASSERQDHIYSNQPQHF
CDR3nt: TGTGCCAGCAGTGAGAGGCAGGACCACATTTATAGCAATCAGCCCCAGCATTTT

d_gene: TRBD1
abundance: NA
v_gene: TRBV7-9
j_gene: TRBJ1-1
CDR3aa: CASSYVGQVDLSEAFF
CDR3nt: TGTGCCAGCAGCTATGTGGGACAGGTTGATTTATCTGAAGCTTTCTTT

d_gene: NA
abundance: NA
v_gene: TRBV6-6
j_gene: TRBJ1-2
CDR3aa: CASSYPDGLLSEGYTF
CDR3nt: TGTGCCAGCAGTTACCCGGACGGACTACTGTCGGAGGGCTACACCTTC

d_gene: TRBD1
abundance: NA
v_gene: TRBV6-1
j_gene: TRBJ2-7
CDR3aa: CASSRDSYEQYF
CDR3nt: TGTGCCAGCAGTCGGGACAGCTACGAGCAGTACTTC

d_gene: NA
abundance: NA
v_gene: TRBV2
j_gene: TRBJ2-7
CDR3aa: CASGLVPAGLGEQYF
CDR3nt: TGTGCCAGCGGGCTAGTCCCCGCAGGGCTGGGCGAGCAGTACTTC

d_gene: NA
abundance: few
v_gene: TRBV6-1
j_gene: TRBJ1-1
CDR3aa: CASTRVGVNTEAFF
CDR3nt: TGTGCCAGCACCCGGGTGGGGGTTAACACTGAAGCTTTCTTT

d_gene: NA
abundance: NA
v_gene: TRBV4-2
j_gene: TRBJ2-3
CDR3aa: CASSQGSGGASTDTQYF
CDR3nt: TGTGCCAGCAGCCAAGGCTCGGGCGGGGCCAGCACAGATACGCAGTATTTT